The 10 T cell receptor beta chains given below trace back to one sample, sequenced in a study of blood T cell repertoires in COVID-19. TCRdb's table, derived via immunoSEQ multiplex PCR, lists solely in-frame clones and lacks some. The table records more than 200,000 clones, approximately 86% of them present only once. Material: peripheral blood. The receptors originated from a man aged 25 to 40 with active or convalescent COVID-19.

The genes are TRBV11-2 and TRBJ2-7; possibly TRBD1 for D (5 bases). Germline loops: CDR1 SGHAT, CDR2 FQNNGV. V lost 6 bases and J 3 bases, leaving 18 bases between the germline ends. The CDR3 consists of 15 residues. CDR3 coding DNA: TGTGCCAGCAGTAGCTTATACGGGCAGGGCTACGAGCAGTACTTC. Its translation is CASSSLYGQGYEQYF.

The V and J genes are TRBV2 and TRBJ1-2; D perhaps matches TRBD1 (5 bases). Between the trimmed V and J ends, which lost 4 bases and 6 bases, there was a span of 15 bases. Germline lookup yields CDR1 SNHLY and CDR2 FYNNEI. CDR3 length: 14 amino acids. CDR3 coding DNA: TGTGCCAGCAGTGTACAGGAGAAATTAAATGGCTACACCTTC. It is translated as CASSVQEKLNGYTF.

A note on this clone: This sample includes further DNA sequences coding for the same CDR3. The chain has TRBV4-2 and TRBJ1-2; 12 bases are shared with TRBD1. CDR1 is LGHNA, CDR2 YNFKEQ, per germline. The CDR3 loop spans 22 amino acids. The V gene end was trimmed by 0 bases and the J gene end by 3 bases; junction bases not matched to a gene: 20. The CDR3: CASSQDKDAVIFGDRGHYGYTF. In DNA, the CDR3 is TGTGCCAGCAGCCAAGATAAGGACGCCGTTATCTTTGGGGACAGGGGGCACTATGGCTACACCTTC.

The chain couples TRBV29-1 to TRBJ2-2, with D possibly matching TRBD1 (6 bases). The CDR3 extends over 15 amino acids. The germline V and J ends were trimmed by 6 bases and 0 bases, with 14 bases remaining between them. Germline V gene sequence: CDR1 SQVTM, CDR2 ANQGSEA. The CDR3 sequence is CSVNKGQTNTGELFF. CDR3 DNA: TGCAGCGTGAACAAGGGACAAACGAACACCGGGGAGCTGTTTTTT.

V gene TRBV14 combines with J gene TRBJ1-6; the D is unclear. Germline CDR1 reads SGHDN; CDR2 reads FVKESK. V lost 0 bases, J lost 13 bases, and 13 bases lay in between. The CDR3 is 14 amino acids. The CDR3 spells CASSQDIRVGPLHF. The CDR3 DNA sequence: TGTGCCAGCAGCCAAGATATCCGGGTTGGGCCCCTCCACTTT. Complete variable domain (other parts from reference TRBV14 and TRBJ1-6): EAGVTQFPSHSVIEKGQTVTLRCDPISGHDNLYWYRRVMGKEIKFLLHFVKESKQDESGMPNNRFLAERTGGTYSTLKVQPAELEDSGVYFCASSQDIRVGPLHFGNGTRLTVT.

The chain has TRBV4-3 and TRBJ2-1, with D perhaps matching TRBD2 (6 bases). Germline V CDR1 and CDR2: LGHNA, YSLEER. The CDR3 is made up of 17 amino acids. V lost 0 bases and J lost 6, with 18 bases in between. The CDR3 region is CASSQDWTITQSNEQFF. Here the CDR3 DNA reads TGCGCCAGCAGCCAAGATTGGACTATTACCCAGAGCAATGAGCAGTTCTTC.

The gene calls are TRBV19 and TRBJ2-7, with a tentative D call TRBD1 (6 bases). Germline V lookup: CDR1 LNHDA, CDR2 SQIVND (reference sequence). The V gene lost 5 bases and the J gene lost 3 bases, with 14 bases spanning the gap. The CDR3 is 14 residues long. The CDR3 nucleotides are TGTGCCAGTAGTGATGACAGGTCGGGCTACGAGCAGTACTTC. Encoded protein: CASSDDRSGYEQYF. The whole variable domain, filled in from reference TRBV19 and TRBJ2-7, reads DGGITQSPKYLFRKEGQNVTLSCEQNLNHDAMYWYRQDPGQGLRLIYYSQIVNDFQKGDIAEGYSVSREKKESFPLTVTSAQKNPTAFYLCASSDDRSGYEQYFGPGTRLTVT.

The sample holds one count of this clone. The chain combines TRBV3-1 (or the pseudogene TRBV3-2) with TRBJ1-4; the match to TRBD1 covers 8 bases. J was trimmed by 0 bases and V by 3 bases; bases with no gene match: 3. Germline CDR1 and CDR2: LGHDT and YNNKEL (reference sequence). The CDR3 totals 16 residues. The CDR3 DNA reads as TGTGCCAGCAGCCATAGGACAGGGTCAACTAATGAAAAACTGTTTTTT. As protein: CASSHRTGSTNEKLFF.

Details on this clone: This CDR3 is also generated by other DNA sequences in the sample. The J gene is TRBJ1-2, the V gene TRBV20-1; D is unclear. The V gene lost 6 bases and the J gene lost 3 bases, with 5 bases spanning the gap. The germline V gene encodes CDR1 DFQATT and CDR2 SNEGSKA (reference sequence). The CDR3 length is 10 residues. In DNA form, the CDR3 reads TGCAGTGCCTCCGACTATGGCTACACCTTC. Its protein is CSASDYGYTF.

CDR3 region: CASSPSAGEKSGELFF. The DNA of the CDR3 is TGTGCCAGCAGTCCATCGGCCGGGGAGAAGTCCGGGGAGCTGTTTTTT. The V and J genes are TRBV27 and TRBJ2-2, with a weak D call TRBD2 (5 bases). The CDR3 has 16 residues. CDR1 is MNHEY, CDR2 SMNVEV, per germline (reference sequence). The V end was cut by 5 bases, the J end by 6 bases, with 19 bases between.